These 27 T cell receptor beta chains originate from one sample sequenced in a study of blood T cell repertoires in COVID-19. Measured with immunoSEQ multiplex PCR; TCRdb has only the in-frame clones, and not every one. Of roughly 200,000 clones listed, 80% to 95% are singletons. The source material was peripheral blood. Receptors originate from a man aged 50-60 years with acute or convalescent COVID-19.

This clone was counted once. The chain carries TRBV29-1 and TRBJ1-1, with TRBD1 matching over 7 bases. Germline trimming cut 7 bases from V and 1 base from J; bases unmatched to any gene: 6. The CDR3 loop spans 13 amino acids. CDR1 and CDR2 from the germline V gene are SQVTM and ANQGSEA. The CDR3 sequence is CSASGQQNTEAFF. The CDR3 DNA reads TGCAGCGCATCGGGACAGCAGAACACTGAAGCTTTCTTT.

The chain joins TRBV13 to TRBJ1-4; D might be TRBD1 (6 bases). Germline CDR1 and CDR2: PRHDT and FYEKMQ (reference sequence). This CDR3 is built from 13 residues. V lost 4 bases and J lost 7, with 10 bases in between. For the CDR3, the DNA is TGTGCCAGCAGCTACAGGGTTGGTGAAAAACTGTTTTTT. This sequence encodes CASSYRVGEKLFF.

The chain couples TRBV6-1 to TRBJ2-1; 9 positions match TRBD2. The germline V gene encodes CDR1 MNHNS and CDR2 SASEGT. This CDR3 has 16 amino acids. V lost 1 base, J lost 4 bases, and 5 bases stayed unmatched. The CDR3 DNA follows: TGTGCCAGCAGTGAAGTTCCTAGCGGGGATTACAATGAGCAGTTCTTC. Its translation: CASSEVPSGDYNEQFF.

The gene calls are TRBV27 and TRBJ1-2; the match to TRBD1 covers 11 bases. The V gene's germline CDR1 is MNHEY and CDR2 SMNVEV (reference sequence). Trimming at V came to 4 bases and at J to 0 bases, leaving 7 bases not matched to a gene. CDR3 length: 17 amino acids. The CDR3 DNA sequence: TGTGCCAGCAGTTCGGACAGGGGGCGAGGGGCTAACTATGGCTACACCTTC. It yields the protein CASSSDRGRGANYGYTF.

The rearrangement links TRBV5-6 to TRBJ1-3; no firm D call. Germline CDR1 reads SGHDT; CDR2 reads YYEEEE. V was trimmed by 7 bases and J by 3 bases, leaving 17 bases between them. The CDR3 is made up of 15 amino acids. The CDR3 DNA follows: TGTGCCAGCGAGCTTGGAGGTGGGGTTGGAAACACCATATATTTT. Protein: CASELGGGVGNTIYF.

The chain couples TRBV24-1 to TRBJ2-2; TRBD2 is a possible D gene (6 bases). V lost 0 bases, J lost 7 bases, and 17 bases lay in between. CDR1 is KGHDR and CDR2 is SFDVKD in the germline V gene. This CDR3 comprises 17 residues. This CDR3 is CATSDLRRGAGYGELFF. CDR3 nucleotides: TGTGCCACCAGTGATTTGCGGCGCGGGGCAGGGTACGGGGAGCTGTTTTTT.

The chain couples TRBV29-1 to TRBJ1-1, with 7 bases aligning to TRBD1. The V gene end was trimmed by 7 bases and the J gene end by 3 bases; junction bases not matched to a gene: 8. Per germline, CDR1 SQVTM and CDR2 ANQGSEA. The CDR3 spans 13 residues. CDR3 DNA: TGCAGCGCAACCATCAGGGGGGACACTGAAGCTTTCTTT. Amino acid sequence: CSATIRGDTEAFF.

CDR3 DNA sequence: TGTGCCAGCAGTTTATTTTCCAACACAGATACGCAGTATTTT. As protein: CASSLFSNTDTQYF. This rearrangement joins TRBV27 to TRBJ2-3; no firm D call. From germline, CDR1 is MNHEY and CDR2 SMNVEV (reference sequence). The V end was cut by 1 base, the J end by 2 bases, with 7 bases between. The CDR3 has 14 residues.

The chain links TRBV3-1 (or the pseudogene TRBV3-2) to TRBJ2-1; TRBD2 aligns across 10 bases. Germline values: CDR1 LGHDT, CDR2 YNNKEL (reference sequence). V gave up 8 bases and J gave up 5 bases; unmatched junction bases: 9. The CDR3 sequence is 15 residues long. The CDR3 DNA sequence: TGTGCCAGCCGCCGGCTTAGCGGGGGGAACAATGAGCAGTTCTTC. Translated: CASRRLSGGNNEQFF.

The chain recombines TRBV5-8 with TRBJ1-5; 8 bases match TRBD1. The CDR3 runs to 15 residues. V gave up 5 bases and J gave up 5 bases; unmatched junction bases: 9. Per the germline V gene, CDR1 is SGHTS and CDR2 is YDEGEE. DNA for the CDR3: TGTGCCAGCAGTGATGGGACAGGCACCGATCAGCCCCAGCATTTT. This codes for CASSDGTGTDQPQHF.

The chain carries TRBV4-2 and TRBJ2-3; 7 positions match TRBD2. The CDR3 is made up of 16 amino acids. The V gene's germline CDR1 is LGHNA and CDR2 YNFKEQ. Trimming took 1 base from V and 2 from J; bases not matched to a gene: 6. As DNA, the CDR3 is TGTGCCAGCAGCCAAGTTCCTAGCGGTAACACAGATACGCAGTATTTT. As protein: CASSQVPSGNTDTQYF.

The CDR3 sequence: CASSPGSANQPQHF. The CDR3 region has the DNA TGTGCCAGTAGCCCGGGGTCGGCGAACCAGCCCCAGCATTTT. The chain is built from TRBV19 and TRBJ1-5; no clear D. CDR1 and CDR2 from the germline V gene are LNHDA and SQIVND (reference sequence). There are 14 residues in the CDR3. V lost 6 bases and J 7 bases, leaving 16 bases between the germline ends.

This clone turned up a few times. V gene TRBV28 combines with J gene TRBJ1-4, with TRBD1 as a possible D gene (5 bases). The V gene's germline CDR1 is MDHEN and CDR2 SYDVKM. The CDR3 contains 14 residues. Trimming cost V 6 bases and J 4 bases, with 12 bases left between them. The CDR3 nucleotides read TGTGCCAGCAGGGGGGGACCTAATAATGAAAAACTGTTTTTT. Amino acids: CASRGGPNNEKLFF.

This rearrangement joins TRBV7-2 to TRBJ2-3; no clear D gene. Germline V gene sequence: CDR1 SGHTA, CDR2 FQGNSA. This CDR3 has 14 residues. The V gene lost 2 bases and the J gene lost 3 bases, with 9 bases spanning the gap. This CDR3 reads CASSLLTGTDTQYF. In DNA form, the CDR3 reads TGTGCCAGCAGCTTATTGACCGGGACAGATACGCAGTATTTT.

This sequence joins TRBV7-2 and TRBJ2-1; D is ambiguous. Germline CDR1 and CDR2: SGHTA and FQGNSA. Trimming took off 5 bases at V and 4 bases at J, with 18 bases between the two ends. This CDR3 has 16 residues. CDR3 in amino acids: CASSPGWAQSYNEQFF. CDR3 sequence (DNA): TGTGCCAGCAGCCCTGGATGGGCCCAAAGTTACAATGAGCAGTTCTTC.

This clone was observed a few times. The chain joins TRBV5-8 to TRBJ2-2; 7 positions match TRBD1. CDR1 is SGHTS, CDR2 YDEGEE, per germline. The CDR3 has 16 amino acids. With V trimmed by 2 bases and J by 3 bases, 7 bases remained unmatched. CDR3 residues: CASSFPATGYTGELFF. Written as DNA, the CDR3 is TGTGCCAGCAGCTTTCCGGCGACAGGGTACACCGGGGAGCTGTTTTTT.

In this sample, this clone turned up once. The chain uses TRBV10-3 and TRBJ2-3, with D perhaps matching TRBD1 (5 bases). V was clipped by 2 bases and J by 0 bases, with 6 bases between them. This CDR3 comprises 14 residues. Germline-derived CDR1 and CDR2 are ENHRY and SYGVKD. The CDR3 is CAISEKGSTDTQYF. CDR3 in DNA: TGTGCCATCAGTGAGAAGGGGAGCACAGATACGCAGTATTTT.

The rearrangement links TRBV18 to TRBJ1-5; weak D call: TRBD1 (5 bases). V was pared by 1 base and J by 5 bases, with 15 bases between. The CDR3 covers 16 residues. Germline assignment: CDR1 KGHSH and CDR2 LQKENI. The CDR3 DNA is TGTGCCAGCTCACCACAGCGAGGGGCGGGGGATCAGCCCCAGCATTTT. Amino acids: CASSPQRGAGDQPQHF.

V gene TRBV7-9 combines with J gene TRBJ2-2, with D perhaps TRBD2 (5 bases). The CDR3 has 15 amino acids. The V gene lost 1 base and the J gene lost 0 bases, with 6 bases spanning the gap. CDR1 is SEHNR and CDR2 is FQNEAQ in the germline V gene (reference sequence). Here the CDR3 reads CASSLVGTNTGELFF. The CDR3 DNA is TGTGCCAGCAGCTTAGTCGGGACGAACACCGGGGAGCTGTTTTTT.

J is TRBJ2-5 and V is TRBV5-1; 9 nucleotides line up with TRBD1. The germline gives CDR1 SGHRS, CDR2 YFSETQ. The ends lost 0 bases at V and 4 bases at J; junction bases unmatched: 4. The CDR3 length is 15 residues. As DNA, the CDR3 is TGCGCCAGCAGCTTGGTAAGGGACAGGGTAGAGACCCAGTACTTC. Residues: CASSLVRDRVETQYF. The full variable domain, with the rest looked up from reference TRBV5-1 and TRBJ2-5, is KAGVTQTPRYLIKTRGQQVTLSCSPISGHRSVSWYQQTPGQGLQFLFEYFSETQRNKGNFPGRFSGRQFSNSRSEMNVSTLELGDSALYLCASSLVRDRVETQYFGPGTRLLVL.

The chain recombines TRBV7-3 with TRBJ2-6; possible D gene TRBD2, 5 bases. The V gene lost 2 bases and the J gene lost 3 bases, with 11 bases spanning the gap. Germline CDR1 SGHTA, CDR2 FQGTGA. The CDR3 covers 16 residues. The chain's CDR3 is CASSLDGAVGANVLTF. CDR3 coding DNA: TGTGCCAGCAGCTTAGACGGAGCGGTTGGGGCCAACGTCCTGACTTTC.

The sample holds one count of this clone. The CDR3 sequence: CASSAIWDRGRNEQFF. CDR3 nucleotide sequence: TGCGCCAGCAGCGCCATTTGGGACAGGGGACGTAATGAGCAGTTCTTC. The V call is TRBV5-1, the J call TRBJ2-1, with 10 bases aligning to TRBD1. V was pared by 4 bases and J by 7 bases, with 11 bases of the junction left unmatched. The CDR3 is made up of 16 amino acids. Germline V CDR1 and CDR2: SGHRS, YFSETQ.

This chain uses TRBV4-3 with TRBJ1-2, with TRBD1 identical over 10 bases. V shed 4 bases, J shed 4 bases, and the junction held 6 bases outside the gene matches. Germline V gives CDR1 LGHNA, CDR2 YSLEER. The CDR3 has 15 residues. The CDR3 loop reads CASSPGTGVVYGYTF. CDR3 bases: TGCGCCAGCAGCCCAGGGACAGGGGTGGTCTATGGCTACACCTTC.

The chain employs TRBV28 and TRBJ1-2; no reliable D call. In germline, CDR1 is MDHEN, CDR2 SYDVKM. V was pared by 5 bases and J by 2 bases, with 12 bases between. The CDR3 is 14 residues long. The CDR3 loop is CASSLPNRNYGYTF. The CDR3, as DNA: TGTGCCAGCAGTCTTCCCAATCGGAACTATGGCTACACCTTC.

The J gene is TRBJ2-1, the V gene TRBV5-1; 7 bases map to TRBD2. CDR3 size: 12 residues. Germline V CDR1 and CDR2: SGHRS, YFSETQ. V trimming: 5 bases; J trimming: 9 bases; junction bases outside the gene matches: 5. The CDR3 here is CASSFTSVEQFF. The CDR3 DNA reads TGCGCCAGCAGTTTTACTAGCGTTGAGCAGTTCTTC.

J is TRBJ2-2 and V is TRBV20-1; maybe TRBD2 (5 bases). V lost 3 bases, J lost 6 bases, and 5 bases lay in between. Germline CDR1 is DFQATT and CDR2 is SNEGSKA (reference sequence). The length of the CDR3 is 11 residues. This chain's CDR3 is CSARRAGELFF. CDR3 coding DNA: TGCAGTGCTAGGAGGGCCGGGGAGCTGTTTTTT.

CDR3 bases: TGTGCCAGCAGACTGACAGGAAACACTGAAGCTTTCTTT. Protein product: CASRLTGNTEAFF. The chain is built from TRBV7-9 and TRBJ1-1; TRBD1 might be the D (6 bases). V was trimmed by 6 bases and J by 2 bases, leaving 10 bases between them. Germline assignment: CDR1 SEHNR and CDR2 FQNEAQ (reference sequence). The CDR3 contains 13 residues.